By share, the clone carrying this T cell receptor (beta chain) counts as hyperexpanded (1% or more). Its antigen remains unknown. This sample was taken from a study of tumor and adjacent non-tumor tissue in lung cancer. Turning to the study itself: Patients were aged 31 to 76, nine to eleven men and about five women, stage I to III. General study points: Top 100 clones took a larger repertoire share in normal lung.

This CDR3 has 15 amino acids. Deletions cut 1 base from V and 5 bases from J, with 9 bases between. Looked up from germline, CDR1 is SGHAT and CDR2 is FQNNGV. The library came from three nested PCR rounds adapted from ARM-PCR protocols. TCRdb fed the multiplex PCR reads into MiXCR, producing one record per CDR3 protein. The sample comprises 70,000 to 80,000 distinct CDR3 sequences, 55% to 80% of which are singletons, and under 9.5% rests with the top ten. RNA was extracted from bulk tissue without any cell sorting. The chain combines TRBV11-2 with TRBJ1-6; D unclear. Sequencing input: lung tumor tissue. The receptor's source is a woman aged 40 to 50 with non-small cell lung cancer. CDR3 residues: CASSLASGNNSPLHF. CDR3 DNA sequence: TGTGCCAGCAGCTTAGCCTCGGGGAATAATTCACCCCTCCACTTT.